This T cell receptor beta chain derives from a study of shared clonotypes between healthy human individuals. Whole-study results and caveats: Among non-shared clonotypes, generation probabilities were lower than among those shared by all four donors.

In the case of this clone: Its target is not known.

Genomic DNA from each subset was divided evenly over several immunoSEQ plates. Methods used by the authors: Junction-only sequences without quality scores were provided by ImmunoSEQ, so filtering was different. Clones were read by immunoSEQ multiplex PCR, and TCRdb kept only the in-frame ones, dropping some. D and trimming come from the DNA, and the V and J calls and clone size come from that table. The sample consists of roughly 660,000 clones, roughly 91% of them appearing once. Germline V gives CDR1 LGHNA, CDR2 YSLEER. V was shortened by 1 base and J by 0 bases, with 12 bases between the two germline ends. The CDR3 runs 16 residues.

The sequenced sample consisted of memory CD8+ T cells from PBMCs. Stated subset: CD45RO+ cells pooled with CCR7-negative TemRA cells. V and J are TRBV4-3 and TRBJ1-1; D possibly corresponds to TRBD1 (5 bases). The TCR was taken from a man aged 18 to 30 in good health. Some clones in this sample may be carry-over from other donors' samples. CDR3 residues: CASSQGSGVMNTEAFF. In DNA form, the CDR3 reads TGCGCCAGCAGCCAAGGTTCGGGGGTTATGAACACTGAAGCTTTCTTT.